This T cell receptor (beta chain) was profiled in a study of T-cell reconstitution after alpha-beta-depleted transplantation in children. Losses at the gene ends were 5 bases for V and 1 base for J; bases not matched to a gene: 8. The CDR3 is 17 residues long. Looked up from germline, CDR1 is MNHEY and CDR2 is SMNVEV (reference sequence). On this clonotype itself: What it binds is not known.

Study-wide findings and caveats: Diversity and T-cell counts at one year after transplant derived mostly from new T cells.

The authors prepared the TCRbeta library with unique molecular identifiers. TCRdb independently ran MiXCR on the PCR reads; one entry per CDR3 protein. The sample includes around 580,000 distinct CDR3 sequences, 25% to 30% of them seen just once. The chain couples TRBV27 to TRBJ2-5, with TRBD2 identical over 12 bases. The material sequenced was PBMCs, taken before TCRalphabeta/CD19-depleted stem cell transplant. This TCR came from a boy under two years old with Wiskott-Aldrich syndrome, due to receive a stem cell transplant. CDR3 nucleotide sequence: TGTGCCAGCAGTAAATTCAGGACTAGCGGGACCCAAGAGACCCAGTACTTC. This translates into CASSKFRTSGTQETQYF.